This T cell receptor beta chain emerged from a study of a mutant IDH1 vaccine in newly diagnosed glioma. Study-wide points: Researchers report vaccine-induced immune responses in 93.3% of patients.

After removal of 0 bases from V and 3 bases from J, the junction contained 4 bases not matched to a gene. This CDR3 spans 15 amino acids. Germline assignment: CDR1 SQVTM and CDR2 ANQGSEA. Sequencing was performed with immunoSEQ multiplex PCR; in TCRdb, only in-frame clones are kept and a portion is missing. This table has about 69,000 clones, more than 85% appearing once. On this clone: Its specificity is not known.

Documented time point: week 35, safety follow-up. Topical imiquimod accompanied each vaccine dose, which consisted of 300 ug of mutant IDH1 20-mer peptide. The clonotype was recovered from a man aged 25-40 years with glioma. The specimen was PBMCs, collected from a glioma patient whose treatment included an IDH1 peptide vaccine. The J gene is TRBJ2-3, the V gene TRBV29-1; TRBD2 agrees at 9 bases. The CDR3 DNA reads TGCAGCGTTGAAGAGCGGGGGGGTCCTACAGATACGCAGTATTTT. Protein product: CSVEERGGPTDTQYF.